Below, one TCR beta chain is given with its context. Its antigen is not identified. CDR3 size: 15 residues. With 0 bases clipped from V and 9 bases from J, the junction kept 8 bases outside the gene matches. Germline CDR1 reads DFQATT; CDR2 reads SNEGSKA (reference sequence). The data were taken from a study of post-analysis software for immune sequencing data. Unique molecular identifiers were present in the TCR beta cDNA libraries. MiXCR was run by TCRdb on the PCR reads, yielding one entry per CDR3 protein. The repertoire has a few hundred thousand distinct CDR3 sequences, roughly 45% of them found once; the top ten carry about 12%. Findings and limits, study-wide: Compared with controls, patients had more of about 5 TRBV segments, including TRBV5-6, TRBV5-1 and TRBV20-1.

The chain has TRBV20-1 and TRBJ2-1; 10 bases map to TRBD2. Sequencing input: blood. This receptor was taken from a girl aged 10-17 years with multiple sclerosis. CDR3 loop: CSARDQASGSVEQFF. The CDR3, as DNA: TGCAGTGCTAGAGATCAGGCTAGCGGGAGCGTTGAGCAGTTCTTC.